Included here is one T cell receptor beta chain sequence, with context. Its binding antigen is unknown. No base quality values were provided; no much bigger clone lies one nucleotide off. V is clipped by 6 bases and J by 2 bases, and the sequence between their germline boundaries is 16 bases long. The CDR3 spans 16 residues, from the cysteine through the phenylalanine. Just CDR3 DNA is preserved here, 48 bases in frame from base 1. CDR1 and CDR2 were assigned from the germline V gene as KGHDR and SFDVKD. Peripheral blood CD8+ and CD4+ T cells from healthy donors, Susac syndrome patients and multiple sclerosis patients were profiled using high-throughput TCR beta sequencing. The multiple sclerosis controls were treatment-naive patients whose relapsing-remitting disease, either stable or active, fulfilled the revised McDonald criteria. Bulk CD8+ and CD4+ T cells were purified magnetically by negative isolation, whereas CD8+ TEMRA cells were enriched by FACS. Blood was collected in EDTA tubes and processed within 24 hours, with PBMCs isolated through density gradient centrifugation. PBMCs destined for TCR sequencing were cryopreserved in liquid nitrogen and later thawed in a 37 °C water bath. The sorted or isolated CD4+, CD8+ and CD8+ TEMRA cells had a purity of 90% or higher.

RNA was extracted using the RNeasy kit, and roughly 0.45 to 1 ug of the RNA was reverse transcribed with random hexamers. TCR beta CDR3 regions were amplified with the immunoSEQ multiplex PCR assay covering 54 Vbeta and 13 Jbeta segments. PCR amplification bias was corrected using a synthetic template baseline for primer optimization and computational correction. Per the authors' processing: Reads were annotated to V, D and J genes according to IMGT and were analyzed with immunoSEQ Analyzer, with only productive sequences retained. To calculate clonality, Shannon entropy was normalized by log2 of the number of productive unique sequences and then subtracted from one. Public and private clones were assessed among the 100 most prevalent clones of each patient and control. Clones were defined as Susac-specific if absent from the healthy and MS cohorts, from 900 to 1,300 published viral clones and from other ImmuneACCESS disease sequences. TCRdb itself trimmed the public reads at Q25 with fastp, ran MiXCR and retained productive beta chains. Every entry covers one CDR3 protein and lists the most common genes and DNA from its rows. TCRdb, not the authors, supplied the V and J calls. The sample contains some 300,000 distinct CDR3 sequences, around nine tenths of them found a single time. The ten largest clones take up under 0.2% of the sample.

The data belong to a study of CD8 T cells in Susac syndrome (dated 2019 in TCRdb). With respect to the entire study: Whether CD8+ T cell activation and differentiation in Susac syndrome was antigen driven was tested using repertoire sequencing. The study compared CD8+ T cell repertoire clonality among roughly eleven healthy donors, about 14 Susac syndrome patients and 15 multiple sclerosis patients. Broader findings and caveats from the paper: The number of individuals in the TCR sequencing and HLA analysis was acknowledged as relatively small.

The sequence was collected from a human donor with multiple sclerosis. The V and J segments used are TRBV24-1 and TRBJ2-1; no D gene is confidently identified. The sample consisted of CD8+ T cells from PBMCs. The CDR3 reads CATSTPLLAAYNEQFF. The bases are TGTGCCACCAGTACCCCCCTCCTGGCAGCCTACAATGAGCAGTTCTTC.